These T cell receptor beta chains were read from a single sample in a study of T cell responses to AZD1222 COVID-19 vaccine. Clones were read by immunoSEQ multiplex PCR, and TCRdb kept only the in-frame ones, dropping some. The table includes roughly 150,000 clones, about 89% detected once. The material was peripheral blood, obtained 28 days after the second AZD1222 dose. The source of these receptors is an adult who received the AZD1222 COVID-19 vaccine. Each CDR3 is given with its conserved first and last residue. A D gene is named only where the DNA matches it firmly. Where a row states a size, it is once, few, many or the class of an expanded clone; other rows omit it.

v_call	j_call	clone_size	d_call	cdr3_nt	cdr3_aa
TRBV27	TRBJ2-1	.	.	TGTGCCAGCAGTCCAGCCGTGAGGCTACGATACAATGAGCAGTTCTTC	CASSPAVRLRYNEQFF
TRBV28	TRBJ2-7	once	TRBD2	TGTGCCAGCGTAGAGGGACTAGCGGGACGTAACGGCGAGCAGTACTTC	CASVEGLAGRNGEQYF
TRBV19	TRBJ1-4	.	TRBD1	TGTGCCAGTAGTATTATAGGAGCAGGGGGAGAAACTAATGAAAAACTGTTTTTT	CASSIIGAGGETNEKLFF
TRBV5-6	TRBJ1-2	.	TRBD1	TGTGCCAGCAACCAGGGGACAGGGAACTATGGCTACACCTTC	CASNQGTGNYGYTF
TRBV28	TRBJ2-7	.	.	TGTGCCAGCAGTTTATCCCCCGCCCCTTCCTACGAGCAGTACTTC	CASSLSPAPSYEQYF
TRBV3-1/TRBV3-2	TRBJ1-4	once	.	TGTGCCAGCAGCCCCCTAGACGACGATAATGAAAAACTGTTTTTT	CASSPLDDDNEKLFF
TRBV5-4	TRBJ1-1	.	.	TGTGCCAGCAGCCGAGTGGGGGCAGGGATCACTGAAGCTTTCTTT	CASSRVGAGITEAFF
TRBV5-1	TRBJ1-6	.	.	TGCGCCAGCAGCCACACAACCGGGACACGGAATTCACCCCTCCACTTT	CASSHTTGTRNSPLHF
TRBV18	TRBJ1-1	.	TRBD1	TGTGCCAGCTCATCGACAGGGACTACTGAAGCTTTCTTT	CASSSTGTTEAFF
TRBV5-4	TRBJ2-7	.	TRBD2	TGTGCCAGCAGCATTATAGCGGGAGGGTCCTACGAGCAGTACTTC	CASSIIAGGSYEQYF
TRBV10-3	TRBJ2-1	once	.	TGTGCCATCAGTGAAGTCCGAAGCTCCTACAATGAGCAGTTCTTC	CAISEVRSSYNEQFF
TRBV4-1	TRBJ2-5	.	.	TGCGCCAGCAGCCAAGATTTAGAGACCCAGTACTTC	CASSQDLETQYF
TRBV4-1	TRBJ2-7	.	.	TGCGCCAGCAGCCCTAGGGCTACCTACGAGCAGTACTTC	CASSPRATYEQYF
TRBV27	TRBJ1-4	.	.	TGTGCCAGCAGTGGGACACCTCCTAATGAAAAACTGTTTTTT	CASSGTPPNEKLFF
TRBV19	TRBJ1-1	.	.	TGTGCCAGTAGTTTCGGACCAACTTTAAACACTGAAGCTTTCTTT	CASSFGPTLNTEAFF
TRBV7-3	TRBJ2-1	.	TRBD2	TGTGCCAGCAGCCTTACTAGCGGGAGGGCCGATGAGCAGTTCTTC	CASSLTSGRADEQFF
TRBV27	TRBJ2-7	once	TRBD2	TGTGCCAGCAGCCTAACGAGCGGGAGGGGATCCTACGAGCAGTACTTC	CASSLTSGRGSYEQYF
TRBV6-4	TRBJ2-1	.	TRBD2	TGTGCCAGCAGCTCCAAAGCGGGGGGGTACAATGAGCAGTTCTTC	CASSSKAGGYNEQFF
TRBV27	TRBJ2-5	.	TRBD2	TGTGCCAGCAGTCCCCGACTAGCGGGAGTACTCGGGCAAGAGACCCAGTACTTC	CASSPRLAGVLGQETQYF
TRBV9	TRBJ1-2	few	TRBD1	TGTGCCAGCAGCCCCTCCGGGACAGGGGACTATGGCTACACCTTC	CASSPSGTGDYGYTF
TRBV5-8	TRBJ1-6	few	.	TGTGCCAGCAGCTTGGCGGGGCTACTCCACTTT	CASSLAGLLHF
TRBV7-3	TRBJ2-1	.	.	TGTGCCAGCAGCCCCAATCTGGACTATGAGCAGTTCTTC	CASSPNLDYEQFF
TRBV5-1	TRBJ2-5	.	.	TGCGCCAGCAGGCGGTACCAAGAGACCCAGTACTTC	CASRRYQETQYF
TRBV27	TRBJ2-7	few	TRBD2	TGTGCCAGCAGCTTGACTAGCGGGGCCGGGAACGAGCAGTACTTC	CASSLTSGAGNEQYF
TRBV6-5	TRBJ2-7	.	.	TGTGCCAGCAGTTTAGGGGGGGGTTGGGCCTACGAGCAGTACTTC	CASSLGGGWAYEQYF
TRBV19	TRBJ1-3	.	.	TGTGCCAGTAGTATCCCGGTCGGCTCTGGAAACACCATATATTTT	CASSIPVGSGNTIYF
TRBV5-1	TRBJ1-5	.	.	TGCGCCAGCAGCTTGCTTCCTACAGGAGTTAGCAATCAGCCCCAGCATTTT	CASSLLPTGVSNQPQHF
TRBV19	TRBJ1-2	few	TRBD1	TGTGCCAGTAGTATACAGGGGGAAGGCTATGGCTACACCTTC	CASSIQGEGYGYTF
TRBV9	TRBJ1-4	.	.	TGTGCCAGCAGCGCGGGGACTCATGAAAAACTGTTTTTT	CASSAGTHEKLFF
TRBV29-1	TRBJ2-5	.	.	TGCAGCGTTGTTGGGGGGGCTGAGACCCAGTACTTC	CSVVGGAETQYF
TRBV19	TRBJ1-1	.	TRBD1	TGTGCCAGTAGGGGACAGGTGGGACAAGCTTTCTTT	CASRGQVGQAFF
TRBV9	TRBJ1-6	.	.	TGTGCCAGCAGCGTAGCTCGTGAGGGTACACCCCTCCACTTT	CASSVAREGTPLHF
TRBV27	TRBJ1-6	once	.	TGTGCCAGCAGTTATGGGGGAGGGGGAATTTCACCCCTCCACTTT	CASSYGGGGISPLHF
TRBV6-5	TRBJ1-2	.	.	TGTGCCAGCAAAGGAGGGTTTAACTATGGCTACACCTTC	CASKGGFNYGYTF
TRBV10-2	TRBJ1-4	.	TRBD1	TGCGCCAGCAGGGGGACAGGGGGCGCAACTAATGAAAAACTGTTTTTT	CASRGTGGATNEKLFF
TRBV6-7	TRBJ1-6	.	.	TGTGCCAGCTTCGGGCAGATTAATAATTCACCCCTCCACTTT	CASFGQINNSPLHF
TRBV6-5	TRBJ1-2	.	.	TGTGCCAGCAGCCCCGCGGGGGGTAGAGGCTATGGCTACACCTTC	CASSPAGGRGYGYTF
TRBV6-6	TRBJ2-3	few	TRBD1	TGTGCCAGCAGTTACGGCAGGGGGCAAGATACGCAGTATTTT	CASSYGRGQDTQYF
TRBV28	TRBJ1-5	.	TRBD1	TGTGCCAGCAGTTTAGTGATCGGGCAGGGGGCAACTCATCAGCCCCAGCATTTT	CASSLVIGQGATHQPQHF
TRBV27	TRBJ1-4	.	.	TGTGCCAGCAACCGTAAGGGCAAAACTAATGAAAAACTGTTTTTT	CASNRKGKTNEKLFF
TRBV19	TRBJ2-5	.	.	TGTGCCAGTAGTATTGTGTGGGGCGAAGAGACCCAGTACTTC	CASSIVWGEETQYF
TRBV11-1	TRBJ2-1	.	TRBD2	TGTGCCAGCAGCTTATTGGGGACTAGCTCTTCTCATGAGCAGTTCTTC	CASSLLGTSSSHEQFF
TRBV12-3/TRBV12-4	TRBJ1-5	.	TRBD1	TGTGCCAGCCAGACAGGGCGCGATCAGCCCCAGCATTTT	CASQTGRDQPQHF
TRBV5-1	TRBJ2-7	.	TRBD1	TGCGCCAGCAGCTTGTCCCGGGACAGAAACTCCTACGAGCAGTACTTC	CASSLSRDRNSYEQYF
TRBV23-1	TRBJ1-1	.	.	TGCGCCAGCAGTCTCCACGGGGGAAGGTTTTCGGGGGTAGGTGTCGGAGCTTTCTTT	CASSLHGGRFSGVGVGAFF
TRBV29-1	TRBJ2-5	once	.	TGCAGCGCAAGGGGGAGGAATGTTAGAGAGACCCAGTACTTC	CSARGRNVRETQYF
TRBV19	TRBJ2-1	.	TRBD2	TGTGCCAGTAGTATAGATCGAGCTGGGACTAGTGGACGCTACAATGAGCAGTTCTTC	CASSIDRAGTSGRYNEQFF
TRBV6-2/TRBV6-3	TRBJ2-7	.	.	TGTGCCAGCAGTTCTGGCAGGTCAGCTGAGCAGTACTTC	CASSSGRSAEQYF
TRBV6-5	TRBJ2-1	once	TRBD1	TGTGCCAGCAGTTACGTGGGCAGGGGGAACAATGAGCAGTTCTTC	CASSYVGRGNNEQFF
TRBV28	TRBJ1-5	.	TRBD1	TGTGCCAGCAGTTTAGGACAGGGTACTAGCAATCAGCCCCAGCATTTT	CASSLGQGTSNQPQHF
TRBV16	TRBJ1-5	.	TRBD1	TGTGCCAGCAGCCAGCCGGGACAGGGGGCCGGGAGCAATCAGCCCCAGCATTTT	CASSQPGQGAGSNQPQHF
TRBV28	TRBJ2-7	.	.	TGTGCCAGCAGTTTGGGGCTCGGGACGGGACACTACGAGCAGTACTTC	CASSLGLGTGHYEQYF
TRBV5-4	TRBJ2-3	.	TRBD2	TGTGCCAGCAGGGCGGGACTAGCGACCACAGATACGCAGTATTTT	CASRAGLATTDTQYF
TRBV11-1	TRBJ2-7	.	.	TGTGCCAGCAGCCCCCAGTTCGCCTCCTACGAGCAGTACTTC	CASSPQFASYEQYF
TRBV27	TRBJ2-5	.	TRBD1	TGTGCCAGCAGTGTAGGATGGACAGGAGAGACCCAGTACTTC	CASSVGWTGETQYF
TRBV7-2	TRBJ1-1	.	TRBD1	TGTGCCAGCAGCTTAACCGGGACAGGGGAGGCTTTCTTT	CASSLTGTGEAFF
TRBV19	TRBJ2-7	.	.	TGTGCCAGTAGGATCCGGGACGGTACCTACGAGCAGTACTTC	CASRIRDGTYEQYF
TRBV19	TRBJ1-1	.	TRBD1	TGTGCCAGTAGAGGGGGACAGGGGCGGGACACTGAAGCTTTCTTT	CASRGGQGRDTEAFF